One and the same sample provided the 6 T cell receptor beta chains below, sequenced in a study of T-cell memory formation after mild COVID-19. MiXCR was run by TCRdb on the 5' RACE reads, yielding one entry per CDR3 protein. The profile shows 150,000 to 200,000 distinct CDR3 sequences, about 15% of them singletons. Sequenced sample: PBMCs or a T cell subset sorted from them (not recorded which). These receptors all come from an adult woman who had mild COVID-19 (a few samples of this study predate the infection). Cell type and time point are not known.

The chain carries TRBV14 and TRBJ2-1; no definite D call. Trimming shortened V by 5 bases and J by 6 bases, and 8 bases separated the two germline ends. Per the germline V gene, CDR1 is SGHDN and CDR2 is FVKESK. This CDR3 contains 12 residues. The CDR3 reads CASSWTANEQFF. The CDR3 region has the DNA TGTGCCAGCAGCTGGACGGCCAATGAGCAGTTCTTC.

The sample holds a few counts of this clonotype. J is TRBJ1-2 and V is TRBV6-2 or TRBV6-3; possibly TRBD1 for D (5 bases). This CDR3 contains 14 residues. V was clipped by 5 bases and J by 0 bases, with 10 bases between them. From germline, CDR1 is MNHEY and CDR2 SVGEGT. CDR3 sequence reads: CASSTLTANYGYTF. The DNA of the CDR3 is TGTGCCAGCAGTACATTGACAGCTAACTATGGCTACACCTTC.

The chain links TRBV6-5 to TRBJ2-2; D is unclear. The germline V gene encodes CDR1 MNHEY and CDR2 SVGAGI. The CDR3 has 14 amino acids. V was cut by 6 bases and J by 4 bases, with 12 bases left in between. This chain's CDR3 is CASSADGSTGELFF. In DNA form, the CDR3 reads TGTGCCAGCAGCGCCGACGGATCCACCGGGGAGCTGTTTTTT.

This clonotype has at least ten counts. J is TRBJ2-3 and V is TRBV7-6; D gene uncertain. From germline, CDR1 is SGHVS and CDR2 FNYEAQ. V was pared by 5 bases and J by 2 bases, with 5 bases between. CDR3 length equals 12 residues. CDR3 in amino acids: CASSKHTDTQYF. CDR3 DNA: TGTGCCAGCAGCAAACACACAGATACGCAGTATTTT.

This clonotype was observed a few times. For the CDR3, the DNA is TGTGCCAGCAGCGTAGACCCGGGGGCATATGAGACCCAGTACTTC. Its translation is CASSVDPGAYETQYF. The rearrangement joins TRBV9 to TRBJ2-5; TRBD1 or TRBD2 may be the D gene (6 bases each). This CDR3 contains 15 residues. Germline-derived CDR1 and CDR2 are SGDLS and YYNGEE. Trimming pared 0 bases from V and 5 bases from J, leaving 14 bases between.

The rearrangement uses TRBV12-3 or TRBV12-4 and TRBJ1-2; no reliable D call. CDR3 length: 14 amino acids. V was shortened by 0 bases and J by 4 bases, with 9 bases between the two germline ends. The CDR3 region has the DNA TGTGCCAGCAGTTTAGCGGCAGCCAGCTATGGCTACACCTTC. Protein sequence: CASSLAAASYGYTF.